This T cell receptor (beta chain) came from a study of liver allograft versus peripheral blood T cells. About the research overall: Graft-liver T cell receptor repertoires were compared against recipient peripheral blood repertoires.

TCRdb processed the reads anew with MiXCR; each CDR3 protein has one entry. The sample has roughly 13,000 distinct CDR3 sequences, around 20% seen once. This clonotype was observed many times. Looked up from germline, CDR1 is SEHNR and CDR2 is FQNEAQ (reference sequence). The CDR3 extends over 14 amino acids. V lost 1 base and J lost 4; bases outside the gene matches: 2. The chain employs TRBV7-9 and TRBJ1-2; TRBD1 matches 8 bases. The sequence was obtained from a human patient who had a liver transplant. Part of the T cell pool may stem from the graft donor. The CDR3 DNA reads as TGTGCCAGCAGCTTAGAGGACAGGGTCTATGGCTACACCTTC. Translated, it gives CASSLEDRVYGYTF.